This T cell receptor beta chain was found in a study of blood T cell repertoires in COVID-19 (TCRdb year 2020). Notes on the research overall: Samples covering the acute and convalescent phases of COVID-19 were provided by collaborators in the United States, Italy and Spain. The material from the prospective study consisted of cDNA or gDNA derived from T cells, B-cell-depleted T cells, or PBMCs. Subjects who had been exposed to COVID-19, were actively infected with it, or had recovered from it provided the deeply sampled blood TCRbeta repertoires that made up the dataset. The repertoires were made available in a free public database intended to serve as a resource for research on the immune response to SARS-CoV-2. The samples were drawn from two sources: the first 160 participants of the ongoing ImmuneRACE study, and some 1,300 subjects contributed by 6 global collaborators. A de-identified subject ID, COVID-19 status, age in years and sex were almost always included in the sample metadata. Where available, HLA class I and class II types were taken from metadata supplied by the sample provider and were not determined by assay-based typing.

TCRbeta CDR3 regions were amplified from genomic DNA using the immunoSEQ Assay, a bias-controlled multiplex PCR. Per the original workflow: Nucleated cell counts per sample were estimated from amplification of reference gene primers within the assay. Sequence reads were collapsed and filtered to measure the absolute abundance of every unique TCRbeta CDR3 rearrangement. For each sample, productive Simpson clonality was calculated as the square root of Simpson's diversity index over productive rearrangements. TCRdb obtained this table from immuneACCESS and retained in-frame rearrangements with V and J assigned. These tables miss some clones; where compared with another copy, unresolved V genes account for less than half of the shortfall, and the remainder is unexplained. V, J and clone size are those of that table, while D and trimming were read from the DNA. The sample table contains about 130,000 clones; only one count was recorded for roughly 80% of them. Roughly 15% of the sample rests with the top ten.

The CDR3 runs 16 residues from the cysteine to the phenylalanine. The entry retains the CDR3 DNA only, 48 bases that are in frame from base 1. CDR1 and CDR2, looked up from the germline V gene, are SGDLS and YYNGEE. Trimmed from V: 3 bases; trimmed from J: 4 bases; junction bases lacking a gene match: 9. In its sample, this clone was seen once. The antigen this receptor binds is unknown. Base-call qualities are not available, and no considerably larger clone is one nucleotide away. The collaborating institutions used their own protocols to collect whole blood in K2EDTA tubes. For TCRbeta analysis, collaborators shipped samples as frozen whole blood, isolated PBMCs, or DNA extracted from either of those sample types. General findings and caveats noted by the study authors: The amount of clinical and demographic metadata varied by source and participant and was provided uncurated.

The TCR comes from a woman aged 45-65 years with acute or convalescent COVID-19. Sequences were obtained from peripheral blood. The chain is made from TRBV9 and TRBJ2-1, and 8 junction bases match TRBD2. The CDR3 in this case is CASSAGGPAEYNEQFF. The DNA sequence follows: TGTGCCAGCAGCGCGGGGGGGCCGGCCGAATACAATGAGCAGTTCTTC.